These 15 T cell receptor beta chains share one sample of origin, sequenced in a study of blood T cell repertoires in COVID-19. The protocol was immunoSEQ multiplex PCR, while the TCRdb copy is restricted to in-frame clones and leaves out a portion. The sample includes 60,000 to 85,000 clones, approximately 86% seen only once; the top ten take approximately 1.9%. The source material was peripheral blood. Every receptor here comes from a woman of 80 years or more with active or convalescent COVID-19.

The rearrangement links TRBV20-1 to TRBJ1-2; TRBD1 might be the D (5 bases). V was clipped by 5 bases and J by 9 bases, with 13 bases between them. This CDR3 is built from 11 residues. Germline lookup yields CDR1 DFQATT and CDR2 SNEGSKA (reference sequence). Here the CDR3 DNA reads TGCAGTGCTCGTAGACAGAGGAGCTACACCTTC. Its translation: CSARRQRSYTF.

The chain employs TRBV6-5 and TRBJ2-7; 11 bases match TRBD1. Germline CDR1 and CDR2: MNHEY and SVGAGI. V lost 4 bases, J lost 2 bases, and 7 bases stayed unmatched. CDR3 length equals 16 residues. The CDR3 DNA reads as TGTGCCAGCAGTTCCACGGGACAGGGGGTAACCTACGAGCAGTACTTC. As protein: CASSSTGQGVTYEQYF.

The chain couples TRBV19 to TRBJ1-2; D ambiguous. Germline V gene lookup returns CDR1 LNHDA and CDR2 SQIVND (reference sequence). With 6 bases removed from V and 0 bases from J, the gap between germline ends came to 14 bases. This CDR3 is 15 amino acids long. DNA of the CDR3: TGTGCCAGTAGCCTCTCGGGAGGCCCTAACTATGGCTACACCTTC. This codes for CASSLSGGPNYGYTF.

The chain is built from TRBV6-5 and TRBJ2-7; 8 bases are shared with TRBD1. The J segment lost 7 bases and the V segment lost 2 bases, leaving 7 bases of the junction unmatched. Germline V gene sequence: CDR1 MNHEY, CDR2 SVGAGI. The CDR3 is 14 residues long. CDR3 residues: CASSYDRGPGEQYF. In nucleotides, the CDR3 is TGTGCCAGCAGTTACGACAGGGGACCGGGGGAGCAGTACTTC.

The rearrangement uses TRBV4-2 and TRBJ2-3; 11 bases match TRBD2. Per germline, CDR1 LGHNA and CDR2 YNFKEQ. The CDR3 extends over 19 amino acids. After removal of 0 bases from V and 1 base from J, the junction contained 9 bases not matched to a gene. DNA for the CDR3: TGTGCCAGCAGCCAAGATCGGGCTAGCGGGAGGCAAGGCACAGATACGCAGTATTTT. Encoded protein: CASSQDRASGRQGTDTQYF.

This sequence joins TRBV11-2 and TRBJ1-2; D is undetermined. The CDR3 is 15 amino acids. Germline CDR1 SGHAT, CDR2 FQNNGV. Trimming left V 4 bases short and J 6 bases short, with 18 bases between. This CDR3 reads CASSSTRGPSHGYTF. CDR3 DNA sequence: TGTGCCAGCAGCTCTACTAGAGGGCCATCACATGGCTACACCTTC.

The gene calls are TRBV19 and TRBJ1-5, with D uncertain. With 5 bases removed from V and 7 bases from J, the gap between germline ends came to 6 bases. This CDR3 comprises 11 residues. Germline assignment: CDR1 LNHDA and CDR2 SQIVND (reference sequence). The CDR3 loop reads CASSSGQPQHF. The CDR3 DNA sequence: TGTGCCAGTAGTTCGGGGCAGCCCCAGCATTTT.

This chain links TRBV7-9 with TRBJ2-3, with 9 bases matching TRBD2. The CDR3 runs to 16 residues. Unmatched junction bases numbered 5, after V lost 2 bases and J lost 2 bases. Per the germline V gene, CDR1 is SEHNR and CDR2 is FQNEAQ (reference sequence). The CDR3 DNA reads TGTGCCAGCAGCTTAATAAGCGGGGGGCCCACAGATACGCAGTATTTT. As protein: CASSLISGGPTDTQYF.

V and J are TRBV2 and TRBJ1-2, with 10 nucleotides matching TRBD1. Trimming cost V 6 bases and J 8 bases; bases outside gene matches: 9. Germline CDR1 SNHLY, CDR2 FYNNEI. CDR3 length: 14 amino acids. CDR3 DNA sequence: TGTGCCAGCAGCCTCGGGACAGGGGTCGGGGGCTACACCTTC. It yields the protein CASSLGTGVGGYTF.

The chain recombines TRBV11-2 with TRBJ2-1, with 12 bases fitting TRBD2. The CDR3 runs 18 residues. CDR1 SGHAT and CDR2 FQNNGV come from the germline V gene. Unmatched junction bases numbered 9, after V lost 1 base and J lost 5 bases. The DNA for the CDR3 is TGTGCCAGCAGCTTAGGACTAGCGGGGGCTAAAGGCCACAATGAGCAGTTCTTC. Amino acid sequence: CASSLGLAGAKGHNEQFF.

This rearrangement joins TRBV2 to TRBJ1-6, with 9 bases identical to TRBD1. The CDR3 length is 17 residues. V lost 5 bases to trimming and J lost 4 bases; unmatched junction nucleotides: 9. Germline CDR1 SNHLY, CDR2 FYNNEI. The CDR3 DNA follows: TGTGCCAGCAGTATGGGACACAGGGGGCTATATAATTCACCCCTCCACTTT. Its protein product is CASSMGHRGLYNSPLHF. The entire variable domain, with the rest obtained from reference TRBV2 and TRBJ1-6, is as follows: EPEVTQTPSHQVTQMGQEVILRCVPISNHLYFYWYRQILGQKVEFLVSFYNNEISEKSEIFDDQFSVERPDGSNFTLKIRSTKLEDSAMYFCASSMGHRGLYNSPLHFGNGTRLTVT.

This clone was recorded only once. The chain uses TRBV5-1 and TRBJ2-5; D is unclear. V was pared by 2 bases and J by 1 base, with 6 bases between. Germline V lookup: CDR1 SGHRS, CDR2 YFSETQ. There are 13 residues in the CDR3. The CDR3 region is CASSFYGQETQYF. CDR3 sequence (DNA): TGCGCCAGCAGCTTTTACGGCCAAGAGACCCAGTACTTC.

The chain uses TRBV6-5 and TRBJ1-1; D is unresolved. This CDR3 region has 15 residues. CDR1 is MNHEY, CDR2 SVGAGI, per germline. Trimming shortened V by 2 bases and J by 3 bases, and 13 bases separated the two germline ends. CDR3 in DNA: TGTGCCAGCAGTTACCGTTCCGGGTGGGACACTGAAGCTTTCTTT. Residues: CASSYRSGWDTEAFF.

A remark on this clone: The junction departs from the called germline gene at one end, perhaps through a read error. The chain carries TRBV7-2 and TRBJ2-7, with 9 bases identical to TRBD2. Germline V gene sequence: CDR1 SGHTA, CDR2 FQGNSA. The CDR3 totals 14 residues. As DNA, the CDR3 is TGTGCCAGCAGCCCGGGGACTTTAGCGGGGGCAATTCGGTTC. Its translation: CASSPGTLAGAIRF.

The V call is TRBV5-1, the J call TRBJ2-7, with a weak D call TRBD1 (5 bases). The CDR3 runs to 14 residues. Germline lookup yields CDR1 SGHRS and CDR2 YFSETQ. Trimming left V 0 bases short and J 1 base short, with 8 bases between. The CDR3 DNA reads as TGCGCCAGCAGCTTGGGGGGCTGGTCCTACGAGCAGTACTTC. It is translated as CASSLGGWSYEQYF.